Presented here are 10 T cell receptor beta chains from one specimen sequenced in a study of blood T cell repertoires in COVID-19. The method was immunoSEQ multiplex PCR; TCRdb's version includes in-frame clones alone and lacks a portion of them. The table records some 250,000 clones, roughly four fifths of them present only once. The sequencing sample was made of peripheral blood. The source of these receptors is an older woman with active or convalescent COVID-19.

The V and J genes are TRBV14 and TRBJ2-5, with 11 bases that match TRBD1. The germline gives CDR1 SGHDN, CDR2 FVKESK. This CDR3 comprises 17 residues. V was pared by 1 base and J by 5 bases, with 9 bases of the junction left unmatched. CDR3 coding DNA: TGTGCCAGCAGCCAAGTATTTGGGACAGGGGGTCGTGAGACCCAGTACTTC. Protein: CASSQVFGTGGRETQYF.

This chain uses TRBV19 with TRBJ1-5, with 10 bases identical to TRBD1. Germline values: CDR1 LNHDA, CDR2 SQIVND (reference sequence). The CDR3 has 15 residues. Losses at the gene ends were 6 bases for V and 2 bases for J; bases not matched to a gene: 4. The CDR3 is CASRETGGGNQPQHF. DNA for the CDR3: TGTGCCAGTAGGGAGACAGGGGGCGGCAATCAGCCCCAGCATTTT.

The CDR3 region is CASSLASQGLHF. CDR3 nucleotides: TGTGCCAGCAGCTTAGCTAGTCAGGGCCTCCACTTT. The chain employs TRBV7-8 and TRBJ1-6; D possibly corresponds to TRBD1 (5 bases). Trimming took off 0 bases at V and 15 bases at J, with 9 bases between the two ends. Germline CDR1 SGHVS, CDR2 FQNEAQ. CDR3 length equals 12 residues.

The genes are TRBV25-1 and TRBJ1-2; a weak D match, TRBD1 (6 bases). From germline, CDR1 is MGHDK and CDR2 SYGVNS. There are 13 residues in the CDR3. V was clipped by 5 bases and J by 4 bases, with 11 bases between them. CDR3 DNA sequence: TGTGCCAGCAGTCTACAGGGTGGCTATGGCTACACCTTC. Translated, it gives CASSLQGGYGYTF.

The chain couples TRBV29-1 to TRBJ1-3; D gene uncertain. The CDR3 loop spans 15 amino acids. Deletions cut 1 base from V and 0 bases from J, with 10 bases between. Germline assignment: CDR1 SQVTM and CDR2 ANQGSEA. The CDR3 nucleotides are TGCAGCGTTGAAGGTACGGGGAGCTCTGGAAACACCATATATTTT. Its translation is CSVEGTGSSGNTIYF.

V gene TRBV11-2 combines with J gene TRBJ2-5; no definite D call. The CDR3 has 14 amino acids. The V and J ends lost 5 bases and 5 bases respectively, with 15 bases between them. Per the germline V gene, CDR1 is SGHAT and CDR2 is FQNNGV. CDR3: CASSTRLLRETQYF. The CDR3 DNA follows: TGTGCCAGCAGCACCCGACTTTTACGGGAGACCCAGTACTTC.

This chain links TRBV18 with TRBJ1-2, with TRBD1 identical over 10 bases. In germline, CDR1 is KGHSH, CDR2 LQKENI. This CDR3 has 14 amino acids. Trimming removed 3 bases from V and 6 bases from J; junction bases left unmatched: 4. The CDR3 DNA reads as TGTGCCAGCTCACCTCCCGGACAGGGGGATGGCTACACCTTC. Translated: CASSPPGQGDGYTF.

The genes are TRBV2 and TRBJ1-1; 11 nucleotides align to TRBD1. The CDR3 is 13 amino acids. With V trimmed by 6 bases and J by 4 bases, 1 base remained unmatched. Germline V lookup: CDR1 SNHLY, CDR2 FYNNEI. CDR3 DNA: TGTGCCAGCAGGGGGACAGGGGGCACTGAAGCTTTCTTT. Its protein is CASRGTGGTEAFF.

The chain's CDR3 is CASSPGLTSTDTQYF. The CDR3 DNA sequence: TGTGCCAGCAGCCCCGGACTAACTAGCACAGATACGCAGTATTTT. The chain is built from TRBV7-2 and TRBJ2-3, with D possibly TRBD2 on 6 matching bases. Germline V gene data show CDR1 as SGHTA and CDR2 as FQGNSA. The CDR3 covers 15 residues. The V end was cut by 5 bases, the J end by 0 bases, with 12 bases between. Filled out from reference TRBV7-2 and TRBJ2-3, the complete variable domain reads GAGVSQSPSNKVTEKGKDVELRCDPISGHTALYWYRQSLGQGLEFLIYFQGNSAPDKSGLPSDRFSAERTGGSVSTLTIQRTQQEDSAVYLCASSPGLTSTDTQYFGPGTRLTVL.

The V and J genes are TRBV6-5 and TRBJ1-1; TRBD1 matches at 7 bases. The ends lost 6 bases at V and 1 base at J; junction bases unmatched: 5. CDR3 size: 14 residues. Germline V gives CDR1 MNHEY, CDR2 SVGAGI. In DNA, the CDR3 is TGTGCCAGCAGCCTACAGGGGAAGAACACTGAAGCTTTCTTT. It codes for CASSLQGKNTEAFF.